This TCR beta chain was identified during a study of CD8 T cells in ankylosing spondylitis. Germline-derived CDR1 and CDR2 are KGHDR and SFDVKD. V trimming: 5 bases; J trimming: 7 bases; junction bases outside the gene matches: 8. This CDR3 has 14 residues. Study results and limitations: Enrichment of disease-linked clones was reportedly significant in matched ankylosing spondylitis synovial fluid. A subset of motif variants has previously been described in the synovial fluid and blood of reactive arthritis. What seemed typical of ankylosing spondylitis blood was a TCR beta motif built from several highly homologous variants.

Libraries of TCR beta came from quantitative 5'-RACE with molecular barcodes. TCRdb redid the calling of the 5' RACE reads with MiXCR, one entry per CDR3 protein. This sample yields some 700,000 distinct CDR3 sequences, of which around 17% are seen a single time; about 20% belongs to the top ten. Comment on this clonotype: Its specificity is unknown.

Sequencing was done on a sample of blood, either unsorted or a sorted T cell fraction (not recorded which). The sequence came from a male donor with ankylosing spondylitis. This sequence joins TRBV24-1 and TRBJ2-5, with TRBD1 matching 8 bases. The CDR3 region is CATSAARGPGTQYF. In nucleotides, the CDR3 is TGTGCCACCAGTGCCGCCAGGGGGCCAGGGACCCAGTACTTC.